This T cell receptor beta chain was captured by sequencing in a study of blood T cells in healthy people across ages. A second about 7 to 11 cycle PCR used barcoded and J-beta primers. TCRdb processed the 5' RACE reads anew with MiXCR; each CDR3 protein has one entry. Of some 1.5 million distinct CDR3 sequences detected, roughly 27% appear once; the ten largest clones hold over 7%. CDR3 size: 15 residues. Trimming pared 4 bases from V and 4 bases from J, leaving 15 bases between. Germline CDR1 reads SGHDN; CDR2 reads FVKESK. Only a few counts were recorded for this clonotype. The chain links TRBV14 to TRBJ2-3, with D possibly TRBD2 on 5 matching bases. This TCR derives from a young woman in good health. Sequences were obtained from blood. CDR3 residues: CASSLLEEFPDTQYF. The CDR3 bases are TGTGCCAGCAGCCTTCTGGAGGAGTTTCCAGATACGCAGTATTTT.